One T cell receptor (beta chain) is described in this entry. Sequencing was performed with immunoSEQ multiplex PCR; in TCRdb, only in-frame clones are kept and a portion is missing. The repertoire has 350,000 to 400,000 clones, around 90% of them found once; the top ten carry approximately 3%. The sample originates from a study of blood T cell repertoires in COVID-19. Study information: Samples came from the United States, Italy and Spain, spanning acute and convalescent COVID-19.

The CDR3 consists of 13 residues. Germline V gene lookup returns CDR1 MGHRA and CDR2 YSYEKL. V was cut by 2 bases and J by 4 bases, with 8 bases left in between. What was sequenced was peripheral blood. The clonotype was recovered from a woman in her 30s with COVID-19, enrolled during active disease. The chain carries TRBV4-1 and TRBJ1-2; D unresolved. Here the CDR3 DNA reads TGCGCCAGCAGCCAAAGTGGGCCCTATGGCTACACCTTC. This gives the protein CASSQSGPYGYTF.